The entry below gives a single T cell receptor beta chain sequence along with its context. The sample belongs to a study of beta chain features in type 1 diabetes. The CDR3 has 20 residues. V was pared by 5 bases and J by 0 bases, with 27 bases between. From germline, CDR1 is LNHDA and CDR2 SQIVND (reference sequence). Every bit of the isolated RNA underwent reverse transcription, so sequencing read expressed TCRB transcripts. Libraries were prepared by immunoSEQ multiplex PCR; TCRdb keeps only in-frame clonotypes and omits some of them. The sample lists around 13,000 clones; 35% to 55% were seen once.

This sequence joins TRBV19 and TRBJ2-3; tentative D call: TRBD2 (6 bases). Source material: stem cell memory CD4+ T cells from blood. The source is a young man in good health. The CDR3 loop is CASSSITGLSDPPSTDTQYF. The DNA for the CDR3 is TGTGCCAGTAGTTCGATCACGGGACTCAGCGACCCTCCTAGCACAGATACGCAGTATTTT.